This T cell receptor beta chain stems from a study of blood T cell repertoires in COVID-19. For the study at large: From the United States, Italy and Spain came samples of acute and convalescent COVID-19. Sample material is recorded as cDNA or gDNA derived from T cells, B-cell-depleted T cells, or PBMCs.

Authors' methods: Estimated nucleated cell counts came from reference gene primer amplification. TCRdb keeps only in-frame clones here, not all; method: immunoSEQ multiplex PCR. V, J and clone size derive from that table, while D and trimming were established from the DNA sequence. There are about 49,000 clones in the sample; around 90% occur only once, and under 15% lies in the top ten. The V gene's germline CDR1 is MGHDK and CDR2 SYGVNS. V gave up 5 bases and J gave up 9 bases; unmatched junction bases: 7. The CDR3 consists of 14 residues. The sequence was obtained from an elderly man with acute or convalescent COVID-19. V gene TRBV25-1 combines with J gene TRBJ2-1, with 10 bases fitting TRBD2. Sequencing was done on a sample of peripheral blood. This CDR3 reads CASSRSGGAAEQFF. The CDR3 DNA reads as TGTGCCAGCAGTCGGAGCGGGGGGGCCGCTGAGCAGTTCTTC.